These T cell receptor beta chains were read from a single sample in a study of T cell responses to AZD1222 COVID-19 vaccine. Profiling relied on immunoSEQ multiplex PCR, and the TCRdb table lists in-frame clones only, not all of them. The table shows over 70,000 clones, with over 65% occurring only once. Sequenced material: peripheral blood, taken 28 days after the second dose of the MenACWY control vaccine. These receptors were obtained from an adult who received the MenACWY meningococcal vaccine as a control. Each CDR3 is given with its conserved first and last residue. The D gene is left open where the match is weak. A clone size is listed for some rows: how often the clone was seen (once, few, many), or a class if it is expanded.

>TRBJ1-4|TRBV7-9|.|.
CASSYMGGRGNEKLFF
TGTGCCAGCAGCTACATGGGCGGTAGGGGGAATGAAAAACTGTTTTTT
>TRBJ1-2|TRBV28|TRBD1|.
CASNSAGTGKGYTF
TGTGCCAGCAACAGCGCCGGGACAGGGAAAGGCTACACCTTC
>TRBJ2-7|TRBV5-1|TRBD2|.
CASSGEAGINEQYF
TGCGCCAGCAGCGGTGAAGCGGGAATCAACGAGCAGTACTTC
>TRBJ2-1|TRBV29-1|.|.
CSVAPTNEQFF
TGCAGCGTAGCTCCCACCAATGAGCAGTTCTTC
>TRBJ1-4|TRBV4-1|.|.
CASSHSGTRDEKLFF
TGCGCCAGCAGCCATTCCGGGACTCGGGATGAAAAACTGTTTTTT
>TRBJ1-6|TRBV7-8|.|.
CASSRNTAPLHF
TGTGCCAGCAGCCGGAACACGGCGCCCCTACACTTT
>TRBJ1-1|TRBV7-9|.|.
CASSDMNTEAFF
TGTGCCAGCAGCGATATGAACACTGAAGCTTTCTTT
>TRBJ1-1|TRBV29-1|.|.
CSVEKGRSSEAFF
TGCAGCGTTGAAAAAGGGAGGTCCTCTGAAGCTTTCTTT
>TRBJ2-5|TRBV3-1/TRBV3-2|.|.
CASSQEETQYF
TGTGCCAGCAGCCAAGAAGAGACCCAGTACTTC
>TRBJ1-1|TRBV28|.|.
CASTWGGNTEAFF
TGTGCCAGCACCTGGGGGGGAAACACTGAAGCTTTCTTT
>TRBJ2-1|TRBV19|TRBD2|few
CASSIRAGGHNNEQFF
TGTGCCAGTAGTATTAGAGCGGGGGGACATAACAATGAGCAGTTCTTC
>TRBJ2-4|TRBV28|TRBD2|once
CASSTIPWTSGGDLAKNIQYF
TGTGCCAGCAGTACTATTCCTTGGACTAGCGGTGGGGACTTAGCCAAAAACATTCAGTACTTC
>TRBJ1-6|TRBV10-3|.|.
CAISEVGFGNSPLHF
TGTGCCATCAGTGAGGTTGGGTTTGGTAATTCACCCCTCCACTTT
>TRBJ2-5|TRBV3-1/TRBV3-2|TRBD2|.
CASSELFSGGAQETQYF
TGTGCCAGCAGCGAACTCTTTAGCGGGGGGGCCCAGGAGACCCAGTACTTC
>TRBJ2-1|TRBV7-8|TRBD2|.
CASSSPTSASSYNEQFF
TGTGCCAGCAGCTCGCCGACTAGCGCAAGCTCCTACAATGAGCAGTTCTTC
>TRBJ1-6|TRBV11-2|.|.
CASSPRPTVDSPLHF
TGTGCCAGCAGCCCCCGACCCACGGTGGATTCACCCCTCCACTTT
>TRBJ2-1|TRBV3-1/TRBV3-2|TRBD2|.
CASSQVERGAYNEQFF
TGTGCCAGCAGCCAAGTGGAGCGGGGGGCCTACAATGAGCAGTTCTTC
>TRBJ1-4|TRBV4-1|TRBD1|.
CASSNFGQEVGKLFF
TGCGCCAGCAGCAATTTCGGACAGGAGGTCGGAAAACTGTTTTTT
>TRBJ2-1|TRBV25-1|.|.
CASSVESRGKDEQFF
TGTGCCAGCAGTGTAGAGAGCAGAGGCAAGGATGAGCAGTTCTTC
>TRBJ2-1|TRBV28|.|.
CASKGRDEQFF
TGTGCCAGCAAGGGAAGGGATGAGCAGTTCTTC
>TRBJ1-1|TRBV6-2/TRBV6-3|.|.
CASSYSQVKAFF
TGTGCCAGCAGTTACTCGCAGGTGAAAGCTTTCTTT
>TRBJ1-5|TRBV7-8|TRBD1|.
CASSLEGTAPQHF
TGTGCCAGCAGCTTAGAGGGGACAGCTCCTCAGCATTTT
>TRBJ2-3|TRBV5-1|.|.
CASKVQEGTDTQYF
TGCGCCAGCAAGGTTCAGGAGGGCACAGATACGCAGTATTTT
>TRBJ2-1|TRBV5-4|TRBD2|.
CASSERLAGGPEEQFF
TGTGCCAGCAGCGAAAGACTAGCGGGGGGGCCAGAGGAGCAGTTCTTC
>TRBJ2-6|TRBV27|.|.
CASSWAFSGANVLTF
TGTGCCAGCAGCTGGGCCTTCTCTGGGGCCAACGTCCTGACTTTC
>TRBJ1-2|TRBV6-2/TRBV6-3|.|few
CASSPRGDRGYTF
TGTGCCAGCAGCCCGAGGGGGGATCGGGGCTACACCTTC
>TRBJ2-1|TRBV6-1|TRBD2|.
CASSEGSGSWYEQFF
TGTGCCAGCAGTGAAGGAAGCGGGAGTTGGTATGAGCAGTTCTTC
>TRBJ2-1|TRBV11-2|TRBD1|few
CASSYRDRVINEQFF
TGTGCCAGCAGCTACCGGGACAGGGTTATTAATGAGCAGTTCTTC
>TRBJ1-3|TRBV27|.|.
CASSLSSGRLNTIYF
TGTGCCAGCAGTTTAAGTTCAGGACGTTTAAACACCATATATTTT
>TRBJ1-2|TRBV7-2|TRBD1|few
CASSGLGTDLSHHYGYTF
TGTGCCAGCAGCGGCCTGGGGACAGATCTCTCCCATCACTATGGCTACACCTTC
>TRBJ1-1|TRBV7-2|.|.
CASSLAYGGLYEAFF
TGTGCCAGCAGCTTAGCGTATGGTGGTCTGTATGAAGCTTTCTTT